The TCR beta chain under discussion was sequenced for a study of blood T cells in healthy people across ages. Study-wide results and caveats: Long-lived and aged donors differed, with more naive CD4+ cells and higher diversity in the long-lived. In older individuals, TCR beta diversity per million T cells was lower, falling roughly linearly with age.

The authors ran a second PCR of about 6 to 11 cycles using a sample-barcoded 5' primer and a J-beta primer mix. Every single cDNA molecule received a tag from a template-switch adaptor with 12 random nucleotides. TCRdb re-derived calls from the 5' RACE reads in MiXCR, one entry per CDR3 protein. This table holds about 670,000 distinct CDR3 sequences, under 65% found once. This clonotype has only a few counts. The antigen is unknown. Trimming left V 5 bases short and J 3 bases short, with 13 bases between. This CDR3 spans 15 amino acids. CDR1 MDHEN and CDR2 SYDVKM come from the germline V gene. Ten milliliters was the volume of peripheral blood drawn from each donor.

The sequenced sample consisted of blood. This TCR was sampled from a woman older than 75 in good health. The chain couples TRBV28 to TRBJ1-4; D is unresolved. The CDR3 sequence: CASSPRVGPNEKLFF. As DNA, the CDR3 is TGTGCCAGCAGTCCCCGGGTCGGGCCTAATGAAAAACTGTTTTTT.